This entry lists 28 T cell receptor beta chains sequenced from one sample in a study of blood T cells in healthy people across ages. Combining a sample-barcoded 5' primer with a J-beta primer mix, a second PCR ran for about 6 to 12 cycles. One entry per CDR3 protein results from TCRdb running MiXCR on the 5' RACE reads. The data contain 1 million or so distinct CDR3 sequences, roughly 45% of them singletons. Input material: blood. The receptors here all came from a woman between 55 and 75 years old in good health.

This chain uses TRBV20-1 with TRBJ1-6; the match to TRBD1 covers 10 bases. Germline V gene data show CDR1 as DFQATT and CDR2 as SNEGSKA (reference sequence). The CDR3 is made up of 15 amino acids. V trimming: 1 base; J trimming: 10 bases; junction bases outside the gene matches: 7. The CDR3: CSARARDRGMSPLHF. The CDR3 DNA reads as TGCAGTGCTAGAGCCCGGGACAGGGGTATGTCACCCCTCCACTTT.

The chain carries TRBV4-1 and TRBJ2-3; TRBD2 agrees at 10 bases. CDR1 and CDR2 from the germline V gene are MGHRA and YSYEKL. V trimming: 1 base; J trimming: 6 bases; junction bases outside the gene matches: 10. This CDR3 is 17 amino acids long. As DNA, the CDR3 is TGCGCCAGCAGCCAAGTGTCTAGCGGGAGTAACGGGGATACGCAGTATTTT. It translates to CASSQVSSGSNGDTQYF.

This chain links TRBV6-1 with TRBJ2-3, with 7 bases fitting TRBD2. J gave up 0 bases and V 6 bases, and 6 bases lay outside the gene matches. There are 15 residues in the CDR3. CDR1 MNHNS and CDR2 SASEGT come from the germline V gene. CDR3 loop: CASRSSGASTDTQYF. CDR3 coding DNA: TGTGCCAGCAGAAGCAGCGGGGCTAGCACAGATACGCAGTATTTT.

The table lists this clonotype with a few counts. V and J are TRBV5-1 and TRBJ2-1, with a possible D match to TRBD2 (6 bases). Trimming shortened V by 4 bases and J by 10 bases, and 30 bases separated the two germline ends. The CDR3 covers 18 residues. Looked up from germline, CDR1 is SGHRS and CDR2 is YFSETQ. For the CDR3, the DNA is TGCGCCAGCAGCCTGGGGCCTAGAAGGAGGGTAGGAATAGTGGAGCAGTTCTTC. This codes for CASSLGPRRRVGIVEQFF.

J is TRBJ2-4 and V is TRBV12-3 or TRBV12-4, with TRBD2 identical over 8 bases. The J call is in doubt because the DNA end fits TRBJ2-7 better. The CDR3 has 15 residues. The CDR3 DNA is TGTGCCAGCAGTTTCATCGGACTAGCAAACTACGAGCAGTACTTC. The encoded protein is CASSFIGLANYEQYF.

The chain couples TRBV15 to TRBJ2-7, with 10 bases aligning to TRBD1. In germline, CDR1 is LNHNV, CDR2 YYDKDF (reference sequence). The CDR3 consists of 15 residues. V lost 0 bases and J lost 7; bases outside the gene matches: 6. CDR3 bases: TGTGCCACCAGCAGAGATTTAGGACAGGGGGAAGAGCAGTACTTC. Encoded protein: CATSRDLGQGEEQYF.

This clonotype has only a few counts. V usage is TRBV20-1 and J usage is TRBJ2-7; 7 nucleotides agree with TRBD1. CDR1 DFQATT and CDR2 SNEGSKA come from the germline V gene (reference sequence). The ends lost 6 bases at V and 3 bases at J; junction bases unmatched: 8. The CDR3 runs to 13 residues. Here the CDR3 DNA reads TGCAGTGCCGCCGGGACAGCCTTCTACGAGCAGTACTTC. Amino acid sequence: CSAAGTAFYEQYF.

This rearrangement joins TRBV20-1 to TRBJ2-5; the D gene is possibly TRBD2 (6 bases). The CDR3 totals 14 residues. Trimming took 6 bases from V and 4 from J, leaving 18 bases between them. Germline CDR1 is DFQATT and CDR2 is SNEGSKA (reference sequence). CDR3 region: CSANRRRARETQYF. Written as DNA, the CDR3 is TGCAGTGCCAACCGACGGAGGGCCCGAGAGACCCAGTACTTC.

This clonotype was seen only once. The chain uses TRBV2 and TRBJ2-7, with D unresolved. Germline values: CDR1 SNHLY, CDR2 FYNNEI. Between the trimmed V and J ends, which lost 7 bases and 2 bases, there was a span of 12 bases. CDR3 length: 13 residues. The CDR3 DNA sequence: TGTGCCAGCACCCATGATAGAGCCTACGAGCAGTACTTC. This gives the protein CASTHDRAYEQYF.

This clonotype appeared a few times. The chain employs TRBV9 and TRBJ2-1; 8 bases agree with TRBD2. Germline CDR1 SGDLS, CDR2 YYNGEE. The CDR3 loop spans 14 amino acids. V was pared by 3 bases and J by 6 bases, with 5 bases of the junction left unmatched. CDR3 nucleotide sequence: TGTGCCAGCAGCGCGGGACTAGGTTCCAATGAGCAGTTCTTC. This sequence encodes CASSAGLGSNEQFF.

J is TRBJ2-7 and V is TRBV20-1, with D maybe TRBD2 (6 bases). CDR1 and CDR2 (germline): DFQATT, SNEGSKA (reference sequence). This CDR3 contains 14 residues. The germline V and J ends were trimmed by 7 bases and 3 bases, with 19 bases remaining between them. CDR3 nucleotides: TGCAGTGGGTTCCGGGAGCCCACGGGCTACGAGCAGTACTTC. Translating gives CSGFREPTGYEQYF.

Regarding this clonotype: Relative to the germline gene, one junction end is altered; a read error may explain this. V gene TRBV10-3 combines with J gene TRBJ1-1, with D perhaps matching TRBD1 (5 bases). The length of the CDR3 is 15 residues. CDR1 and CDR2 (germline): ENHRY, SYGVKD. The CDR3 region is CAVSDGGPGSYEAFF. The CDR3, as DNA: TGTGCCGTCAGTGACGGGGGTCCCGGGTCTTATGAAGCTTTCTTT.

The J gene is TRBJ2-3, the V gene TRBV4-1; 11 bases match TRBD2. The ends lost 3 bases at V and 1 base at J; junction bases unmatched: 6. The CDR3 has 17 amino acids. Germline V gene lookup returns CDR1 MGHRA and CDR2 YSYEKL. The CDR3 bases are TGCGCCAGCAGCCAGGCTACTAGCGGGAGACGCACAGATACGCAGTATTTT. It is translated as CASSQATSGRRTDTQYF.

The chain joins TRBV29-1 to TRBJ1-5, with D possibly matching TRBD1 (5 bases). Germline loops: CDR1 SQVTM, CDR2 ANQGSEA. The V and J ends lost 8 bases and 7 bases respectively, with 15 bases between them. The CDR3 is 12 residues long. This chain's CDR3 is CSTGGGGQPQHF. CDR3 sequence (DNA): TGCAGCACCGGGGGTGGGGGACAGCCCCAGCATTTT.

This clonotype was counted only a few times. The J gene is TRBJ1-2, the V gene TRBV29-1; 7 bases align to TRBD1. Germline V gene lookup returns CDR1 SQVTM and CDR2 ANQGSEA. The CDR3 runs to 13 residues. V shed 4 bases and J 7 bases; nucleotides not matched to a gene: 9. As DNA, the CDR3 is TGCAGCGTTGTCAAGGGGGCGACCTCTGGCTACACCTTC. Its protein product is CSVVKGATSGYTF.

This clonotype was observed a handful of times. This chain uses TRBV5-1 with TRBJ1-4; 7 bases map to TRBD1. Germline V gives CDR1 SGHRS, CDR2 YFSETQ. The ends lost 0 bases at V and 5 bases at J; junction bases unmatched: 7. There are 16 residues in the CDR3. In DNA, the CDR3 is TGCGCCAGCAGCTTGGCCTCAGGGGGAGTCAATGAAAAACTGTTTTTT. Amino acids: CASSLASGGVNEKLFF.

This clonotype has a handful of counts. This chain uses TRBV7-9 with TRBJ1-5, with TRBD1 matching 10 bases. J was trimmed by 5 bases and V by 5 bases; bases with no gene match: 12. This CDR3 region has 17 residues. Germline lookup yields CDR1 SEHNR and CDR2 FQNEAQ (reference sequence). CDR3 amino acids: CASSPTPTGGEYQPQHF. The CDR3 DNA follows: TGTGCCAGCAGCCCTACCCCGACAGGGGGCGAGTATCAGCCCCAGCATTTT.

The chain is built from TRBV29-1 and TRBJ1-2; TRBD1 agrees at 9 bases. Germline-derived CDR1 and CDR2 are SQVTM and ANQGSEA. V dropped 6 bases and J dropped 4; count of bases not matched to a gene: 6. The CDR3 totals 13 residues. The CDR3 loop reads CSVTLTGGYGYTF. CDR3 DNA: TGCAGCGTGACCCTGACAGGGGGCTATGGCTACACCTTC.

This clonotype turned up a few times. This chain links TRBV6-5 with TRBJ2-1; D is possibly TRBD1 (5 bases). Trimming shortened V by 4 bases and J by 7 bases, and 11 bases separated the two germline ends. In germline, CDR1 is MNHEY, CDR2 SVGAGI. The CDR3 spans 13 residues. The CDR3 region is CASSFFQGNEQFF. The CDR3 DNA follows: TGTGCCAGCAGTTTTTTCCAGGGAAATGAGCAGTTCTTC.

This clonotype has more than one count but fewer than ten. This chain connects TRBV3-1 to TRBJ2-7; D perhaps matches TRBD2 (6 bases). The CDR3 loop spans 16 amino acids. CDR1 and CDR2 (germline): LGHDT, YNNKEL (reference sequence). V lost 0 bases, J lost 1 base, and 13 bases lay in between. DNA of the CDR3: TGTGCCAGCAGCCAAGATGGGCTAGCGCTTTCCTACGAGCAGTACTTC. This gives the protein CASSQDGLALSYEQYF.

The chain is built from TRBV27 and TRBJ2-2, with D possibly matching TRBD2 (6 bases). V lost 4 bases, J lost 5 bases, and 17 bases lay in between. Per germline, CDR1 MNHEY and CDR2 SMNVEV (reference sequence). CDR3 length equals 16 residues. CDR3 bases: TGTGCCAGCAGTTCTGTAGTTTACGGGAGAACCGGGGAGCTGTTTTTT. This sequence encodes CASSSVVYGRTGELFF.

Worth noting for this clonotype: The junction does not match germline at one end; this may be a read error. The CDR3 loop is CAGSLETGLANEKLFF. The CDR3 nucleotides are TGCGCCGGCAGCTTGGAGACGGGGCTGGCTAATGAAAAACTGTTTTTT. The chain uses TRBV5-1 and TRBJ1-4, with D possibly matching TRBD1 (5 bases). Looked up from germline, CDR1 is SGHRS and CDR2 is YFSETQ. The CDR3 runs to 16 residues.

A single count supports this clonotype. This rearrangement joins TRBV9 to TRBJ2-1; D could derive from TRBD1 or TRBD2 (5 bases each). Germline V gene sequence: CDR1 SGDLS, CDR2 YYNGEE. The V gene lost 4 bases and the J gene lost 9 bases, with 14 bases spanning the gap. This CDR3 has 13 residues. The CDR3 coding sequence is TGTGCCAGCAGCCCAGGGTTCGGAGGTGAGCAGTTCTTC. As protein: CASSPGFGGEQFF.

The rearrangement links TRBV20-1 to TRBJ2-3, with a possible D match to TRBD2 (6 bases). The CDR3 extends over 15 amino acids. Germline assignment: CDR1 DFQATT and CDR2 SNEGSKA (reference sequence). V lost 0 bases and J 0 bases, leaving 10 bases between the germline ends. The CDR3 spells CSARDPTRSTDTQYF. CDR3 DNA sequence: TGCAGTGCTAGAGATCCGACTAGGAGCACAGATACGCAGTATTTT.

In this sample, this clonotype turned up once. The chain combines TRBV2 with TRBJ2-5, with D unclear. There are 13 residues in the CDR3. The V gene's germline CDR1 is SNHLY and CDR2 FYNNEI. Trimming cost V 4 bases and J 5 bases, with 11 bases left between them. CDR3 DNA: TGTGCCAGCAGTGCCGACGTTTGGGAGACCCAGTACTTC. It translates to CASSADVWETQYF.

This clonotype was seen repeatedly, ten times or more. The chain recombines TRBV29-1 with TRBJ2-7; D uncertain. V shed 4 bases and J shed 1 base, with 5 bases lying between them. The V gene's germline CDR1 is SQVTM and CDR2 ANQGSEA. The CDR3 has 11 amino acids. The CDR3 loop reads CSVAKSYEQYF. The CDR3 nucleotides are TGCAGCGTTGCCAAGTCCTACGAGCAGTACTTC.

The chain is built from TRBV20-1 and TRBJ2-5; 12 nucleotides agree with TRBD2. Gene TRBJ2-7 matches the end of the DNA better, so the J call may be wrong. The CDR3 extends over 14 amino acids. The V gene's germline CDR1 is DFQATT and CDR2 SNEGSKA (reference sequence). The CDR3 sequence: CSARQLAGGHEQYF. DNA for the CDR3: TGCAGTGCTAGACAACTAGCGGGAGGCCACGAGCAGTACTTC.

This clonotype has a handful of counts. This sequence joins TRBV18 and TRBJ2-6; D is undetermined. CDR1 and CDR2 from the germline V gene are KGHSH and LQKENI. V lost 2 bases, J lost 4 bases, and 9 bases lay in between. This CDR3 has 15 residues. The DNA for the CDR3 is TGTGCCAGCTCACCAGTTAATACCGGGGCCAACGTCCTGACTTTC. Its translation: CASSPVNTGANVLTF.